This passage covers 15 T cell receptor beta chains from one sample sequenced in a study of blood T cell repertoires in COVID-19. The assay was immunoSEQ multiplex PCR, and TCRdb's table has in-frame clones only and misses some. The table records about 45,000 clones, around 80% of them present only once. The specimen sequenced was peripheral blood. Receptors were obtained from an elderly man in a cohort sampled during active COVID-19.

This rearrangement joins TRBV6-1 to TRBJ1-4; no firm D call. Germline V gene sequence: CDR1 MNHNS, CDR2 SASEGT. The V gene lost 0 bases and the J gene lost 4 bases, with 9 bases spanning the gap. CDR3 length equals 15 residues. In DNA, the CDR3 is TGTGCCAGCAGTGAAGCTTGGGCAGTTAATGAAAAACTGTTTTTT. Translated: CASSEAWAVNEKLFF.

The chain links TRBV5-8 to TRBJ2-7; 7 bases fit TRBD2. The V and J ends lost 0 bases and 4 bases, in that order; junction bases with no gene match: 4. Per germline, CDR1 SGHTS and CDR2 YDEGEE. The CDR3 is made up of 14 amino acids. This CDR3 is CASSLGAGPYEQYF. The CDR3 DNA reads TGTGCCAGCAGCTTGGGAGCGGGGCCTTACGAGCAGTACTTC. Full variable domain (missing parts from reference TRBV5-8 and TRBJ2-7): EAGVTQSPTHLIKTRGQQATLRCSPISGHTSVYWYQQALGLGLQFLLWYDEGEERNRGNFPPRFSGRQFPNYSSELNVNALELEDSALYLCASSLGAGPYEQYFGPGTRLTVT.

The chain couples TRBV2 to TRBJ2-1; 8 bases match TRBD2. The germline gives CDR1 SNHLY, CDR2 FYNNEI. Germline trimming cut 5 bases from V and 5 bases from J; bases unmatched to any gene: 5. CDR3 length: 14 residues. CDR3 sequence reads: CASSYAGGDNEQFF. CDR3 nucleotide sequence: TGTGCCAGCAGTTACGCGGGGGGTGACAATGAGCAGTTCTTC.

Only a few counts were recorded for this clone. The chain combines TRBV21-1 with TRBJ1-2; TRBD1 is taken as the D call from the table, unchecked against the DNA. TRBV21-1 counts as a pseudogene. There are 14 residues in the CDR3. The CDR3 here is CASSSRSQIYGYTF. CDR3 nucleotides: TGTGCCAGCAGCAGCAGATCACAGATCTATGGCTACACCTTC.

This clone was picked up a small number of times. This rearrangement joins TRBV27 to TRBJ2-1; 9 bases match TRBD2. Looked up from germline, CDR1 is MNHEY and CDR2 is SMNVEV (reference sequence). This CDR3 has 15 amino acids. V shed 3 bases and J 4 bases; nucleotides not matched to a gene: 4. The CDR3 nucleotides are TGTGCCAGCAGTTTGTCGGCGGGGGGGTACAATGAGCAGTTCTTC. This codes for CASSLSAGGYNEQFF.

V and J are TRBV28 and TRBJ2-6, with TRBD1 identical over 9 bases. The J segment lost 4 bases and the V segment lost 6 bases, leaving 4 bases of the junction unmatched. Germline V gives CDR1 MDHEN, CDR2 SYDVKM. The CDR3 spans 15 residues. CDR3 sequence (DNA): TGTGCCAGCAGCGGGACAGGGAGAGGGGCCAACGTCCTGACTTTC. Residues: CASSGTGRGANVLTF.

This chain links TRBV19 with TRBJ1-6; weak D call: TRBD1 (6 bases). V shed 5 bases and J shed 5 bases, with 13 bases lying between them. This CDR3 is built from 15 residues. CDR1 and CDR2 from the germline V gene are LNHDA and SQIVND (reference sequence). The CDR3 DNA reads as TGTGCCAGTAGTTATTGGGGGCGCGATAATTCACCCCTCCACTTT. It codes for CASSYWGRDNSPLHF.

The rearrangement joins TRBV7-9 to TRBJ1-3; D is uncertain. The CDR3 is made up of 12 amino acids. V lost 2 bases and J 4 bases, leaving 3 bases between the germline ends. The V gene's germline CDR1 is SEHNR and CDR2 FQNEAQ (reference sequence). CDR3 residues: CASSLSGNTIYF. CDR3 in DNA: TGTGCCAGCAGCTTATCAGGAAACACCATATATTTT.

This chain connects TRBV11-2 to TRBJ2-5; 8 bases match TRBD2. This CDR3 comprises 16 residues. V lost 2 bases to trimming and J lost 7 bases; unmatched junction nucleotides: 12. Germline V gene lookup returns CDR1 SGHAT and CDR2 FQNNGV. DNA for the CDR3: TGTGCCAGCAGCTTAATTAGGCGGGAGGCAACGGGGACCCAGTACTTC. It specifies CASSLIRREATGTQYF.

This chain joins TRBV6-2 or TRBV6-3 and TRBJ2-7; weak D call: TRBD2 (6 bases). The CDR3 covers 16 residues. The V and J ends lost 2 bases and 3 bases respectively, with 17 bases between them. Germline values: CDR1 MNHEY, CDR2 SVGEGT. CDR3 DNA: TGTGCCAGCAGTTACCCCCTGTCGGGGGTAGTCTACGAGCAGTACTTC. Encoded protein: CASSYPLSGVVYEQYF.

The V call is TRBV29-1, the J call TRBJ2-3; 7 nucleotides align to TRBD1. This CDR3 region has 14 residues. The J segment lost 0 bases and the V segment lost 4 bases, leaving 4 bases of the junction unmatched. The germline gives CDR1 SQVTM, CDR2 ANQGSEA. CDR3 DNA: TGCAGCGTTGTAGGGACAGCTAGCACAGATACGCAGTATTTT. This translates into CSVVGTASTDTQYF.

This chain uses TRBV28 with TRBJ1-1, with D possibly TRBD1 on 5 matching bases. This CDR3 comprises 13 residues. From germline, CDR1 is MDHEN and CDR2 SYDVKM. Trimming left V 7 bases short and J 5 bases short, with 14 bases between. The CDR3 DNA reads TGTGCCAGCACCCTGACGCGGGGGACTGAAGCTTTCTTT. Amino acids: CASTLTRGTEAFF.

V gene TRBV30 combines with J gene TRBJ1-3; 11 bases are shared with TRBD1. Trimming took 2 bases from V and 1 from J; bases not matched to a gene: 4. The CDR3 covers 16 residues. Germline V gives CDR1 GTSNPN, CDR2 SVGIG (reference sequence). In nucleotides, the CDR3 is TGTGCCTGGAGTCTGGGACAGGGGGTTTCTGGAAACACCATATATTTT. The encoded protein is CAWSLGQGVSGNTIYF.

The V and J genes are TRBV29-1 and TRBJ2-1; 9 bases line up with TRBD1. The length of the CDR3 is 12 residues. CDR1 and CDR2 from the germline V gene are SQVTM and ANQGSEA. The V segment lost 7 bases and the J segment 8 bases; nucleotides outside the gene matches: 6. The CDR3 coding sequence is TGCAGCGCCGTGGACAGGGGAGATGAGCAGTTCTTC. Translation: CSAVDRGDEQFF.

The chain recombines TRBV18 with TRBJ2-3; weak D call: TRBD1 (6 bases). The V end was cut by 3 bases, the J end by 6 bases, with 10 bases between. The CDR3 extends over 13 amino acids. The germline V gene has CDR1 KGHSH and CDR2 LQKENI. CDR3 in DNA: TGTGCCAGCTCACCCCCAGGGGCGGATACGCAGTATTTT. Translated, it gives CASSPPGADTQYF.